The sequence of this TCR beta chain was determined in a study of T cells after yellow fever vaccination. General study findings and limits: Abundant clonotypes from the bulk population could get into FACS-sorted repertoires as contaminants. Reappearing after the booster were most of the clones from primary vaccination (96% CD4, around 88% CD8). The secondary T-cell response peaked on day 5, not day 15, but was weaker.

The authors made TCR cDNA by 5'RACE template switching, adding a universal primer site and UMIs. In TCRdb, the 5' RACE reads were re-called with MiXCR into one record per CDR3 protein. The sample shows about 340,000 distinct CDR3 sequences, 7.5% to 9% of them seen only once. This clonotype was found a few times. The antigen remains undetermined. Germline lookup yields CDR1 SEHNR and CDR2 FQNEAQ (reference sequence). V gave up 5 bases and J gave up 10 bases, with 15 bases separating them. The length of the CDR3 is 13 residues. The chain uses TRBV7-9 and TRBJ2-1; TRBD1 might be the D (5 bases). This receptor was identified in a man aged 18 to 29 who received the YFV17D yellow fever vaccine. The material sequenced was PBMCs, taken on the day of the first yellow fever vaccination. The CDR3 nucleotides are TGTGCCAGCAGCCCCCGACAGCCTAGGGAGCAGTTCTTC. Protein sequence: CASSPRQPREQFF.